The 11 T cell receptor beta chains given below trace back to one sample, sequenced in a study of blood T cell repertoires in COVID-19 (dated by TCRdb to 2020 to 2022). Receptor amplification or capture employed the immunoSEQ multiplex PCR assay. Entries here come from immuneACCESS through TCRdb and include only in-frame sequences with V and J called. Some clones fail to appear in such tables; in the studies checked, an unresolved V gene covers under half of the shortfall, and the cause of the remainder is unknown. The sample records 150,000 to 200,000 clones, about 77% of which are singletons. Jointly, the top ten make up about a sixth of the sample. The sequencing sample was made of PBMCs or T cells enriched from blood (not recorded which). Receptor source: a woman aged 45-65 years with acute COVID-19.

The CDR3 loop reads CASQGARNEQFF. Written as DNA, the CDR3 is TGTGCCTCACAGGGGGCGAGGAATGAGCAGTTCTTC. The chain has TRBV24-1 and TRBJ2-1; 9 positions match TRBD1. V shed 12 bases, J shed 7 bases, and the junction held 6 bases outside the gene matches. The CDR3 has 12 amino acids. Germline V gene sequence: CDR1 KGHDR, CDR2 SFDVKD.

The gene calls are TRBV11-2 and TRBJ1-3; D possibly corresponds to TRBD1 (5 bases). This CDR3 spans 16 amino acids. V shed 0 bases and J shed 0 bases, with 9 bases lying between them. CDR1 is SGHAT and CDR2 is FQNNGV in the germline V gene. CDR3 nucleotides: TGTGCCAGCAGCTTAGATAGACAGACCTCTGGAAACACCATATATTTT. As protein: CASSLDRQTSGNTIYF.

The chain combines TRBV19 with TRBJ1-2; possible D gene TRBD1, 6 bases. CDR3 length equals 15 residues. CDR1 is LNHDA, CDR2 SQIVND, per germline (reference sequence). V dropped 3 bases and J dropped 7 bases, with 18 bases sitting between them. The CDR3 bases are TGTGCCAGTAGTATTTCAACAGGGCGGATGGGTGGCTACACCTTC. Its protein product is CASSISTGRMGGYTF.

In this sample, this clone turned up a few times. This chain uses TRBV12-3 or TRBV12-4 with TRBJ1-1; D not certain. Deletions cut 7 bases from V and 2 bases from J, with 11 bases between. This CDR3 spans 13 amino acids. CDR3 bases: TGTGCCAGCATGAGGGCGGGAAACACTGAAGCTTTCTTT. Protein sequence: CASMRAGNTEAFF.

V gene TRBV5-1 combines with J gene TRBJ1-1, with a possible D match to TRBD1 (6 bases). The CDR3 spans 16 residues. V gave up 4 bases and J gave up 6 bases, with 22 bases separating them. The germline V gene has CDR1 SGHRS and CDR2 YFSETQ. The CDR3 sequence: CASSPGVSQVVSEAFF. The CDR3 region has the DNA TGCGCCAGCAGCCCAGGGGTCTCCCAGGTAGTGTCTGAAGCTTTCTTT.

Only a few counts were recorded for this clone. The genes are TRBV4-1 and TRBJ2-2, with D maybe TRBD2 (6 bases). This CDR3 contains 18 residues. Trimming pared 0 bases from V and 6 bases from J, leaving 20 bases between. In germline, CDR1 is MGHRA, CDR2 YSYEKL. CDR3 amino acids: CASSQEEGRRAIPGELFF. The CDR3 bases are TGCGCCAGCAGCCAAGAGGAGGGTCGGCGGGCAATCCCCGGGGAGCTGTTTTTT.

This chain connects TRBV3-1 (or the pseudogene TRBV3-2) to TRBJ1-3; no firm D call. There are 14 residues in the CDR3. The V gene lost 7 bases and the J gene lost 2 bases, with 12 bases spanning the gap. Germline loops: CDR1 LGHDT, CDR2 YNNKEL (reference sequence). The CDR3, as DNA: TGTGCCAGCACCCCTCCGGGAGCTGGAAACACCATATATTTT. Translation: CASTPPGAGNTIYF.

CDR3 DNA sequence: TGTGCCAGCAGTTTAAGCGGGGGCGCGAAAGCTTTCTTT. Translating gives CASSLSGGAKAFF. The V gene is TRBV12-3 or TRBV12-4, the J gene TRBJ1-1; D might be TRBD1 (6 bases). Trimming removed 2 bases at V and 9 bases at J, with 13 bases between. The CDR3 loop spans 13 amino acids.

The rearrangement joins TRBV7-2 to TRBJ1-6; unclear D gene. CDR3 length: 15 amino acids. V lost 2 bases and J 15 bases, leaving 20 bases between the germline ends. Germline V gene data show CDR1 as SGHTA and CDR2 as FQGNSA. The CDR3, as DNA: TGTGCCAGCAGCTTAAGACAAATTGCACCGCTTCTCCTCCACTTT. This gives the protein CASSLRQIAPLLLHF.

The CDR3 is CASSPMIGQGARNTEAFF. The CDR3 coding sequence is TGTGCCAGCTCACCGATGATAGGACAGGGGGCGCGGAACACTGAAGCTTTCTTT. The rearrangement joins TRBV18 to TRBJ1-1; 11 nucleotides match TRBD1. The V segment lost 3 bases and the J segment 1 base; nucleotides outside the gene matches: 10. Germline loops: CDR1 KGHSH, CDR2 LQKENI. The CDR3 extends over 18 amino acids.

V gene TRBV5-8 combines with J gene TRBJ1-5, with 11 bases fitting TRBD1. Looked up from germline, CDR1 is SGHTS and CDR2 is YDEGEE. The junction had 6 bases not matched to a gene; V was cut back by 4 bases and J by 3 bases. The CDR3 is 16 amino acids. CDR3 protein: CASSTGQGAFNQPQHF. In DNA form, the CDR3 reads TGTGCCAGCAGCACCGGACAGGGGGCCTTCAATCAGCCCCAGCATTTT.